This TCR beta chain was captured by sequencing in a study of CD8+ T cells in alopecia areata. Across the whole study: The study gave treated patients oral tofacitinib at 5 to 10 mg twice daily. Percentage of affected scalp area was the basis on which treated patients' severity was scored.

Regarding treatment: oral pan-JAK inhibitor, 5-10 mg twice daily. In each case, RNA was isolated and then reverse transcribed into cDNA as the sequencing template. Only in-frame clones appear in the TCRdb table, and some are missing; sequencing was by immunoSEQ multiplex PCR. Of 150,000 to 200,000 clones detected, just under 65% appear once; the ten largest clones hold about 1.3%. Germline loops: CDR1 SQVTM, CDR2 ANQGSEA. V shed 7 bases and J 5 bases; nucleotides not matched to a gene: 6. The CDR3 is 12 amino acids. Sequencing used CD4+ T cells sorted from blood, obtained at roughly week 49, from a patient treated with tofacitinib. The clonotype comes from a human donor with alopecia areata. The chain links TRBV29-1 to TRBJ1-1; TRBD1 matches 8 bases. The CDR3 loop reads CSDSQGGTEAFF. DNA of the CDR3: TGCAGCGACTCACAGGGGGGAACTGAAGCTTTCTTT.